This is a list of T cell receptor beta chains from one sample in a study of cytomegalovirus exposure and HLA in healthy donors. Clones were read by immunoSEQ multiplex PCR, and TCRdb kept only the in-frame ones, dropping some. The sample includes about 160,000 clones, 80% seen only once; the top ten take around 9.8%. Material: PBMCs. The receptors shown here come from a man between 18 and 35 years old in good health and CMV-seropositive. The CDR3 runs from the conserved cysteine through the conserved F or W. Each record gives: clone size, D gene, V gene, J gene, CDR3 protein, CDR3 DNA. D genes are given only for firm matches. Clone size is not always given. Where it is, it says once, few, many or a class for expanded clones.

.	.	TRBV30	TRBJ2-1	CAWQARFYNEQFF	TGTGCCTGGCAGGCTCGCTTTTACAATGAGCAGTTCTTC
.	TRBD1	TRBV7-2	TRBJ1-5	CASSLATGGLPSNQPQHF	TGTGCCAGCAGCTTAGCTACAGGGGGTCTTCCCTCAAATCAGCCCCAGCATTTT
.	.	TRBV19	TRBJ1-5	CASNTHGNQPQHF	TGTGCCAGTAACACGCACGGGAATCAGCCCCAGCATTTT
.	TRBD2	TRBV2	TRBJ2-1	CASSGGLGYNEQFF	TGTGCCAGCAGTGGGGGACTAGGATACAATGAGCAGTTCTTC
.	TRBD1	TRBV30	TRBJ2-3	CAWRQGGTDTQYF	TGTGCCTGGAGACAGGGGGGAACAGATACGCAGTATTTT
.	.	TRBV10-1	TRBJ1-5	CASSEGGAQPQHF	TGCGCCAGCAGTGAAGGGGGGGCTCAGCCCCAGCATTTT
.	TRBD2	TRBV19	TRBJ2-7	CASSLLSGGSYEQYF	TGTGCCAGTAGTCTTTTGAGCGGGGGAAGCTACGAGCAGTACTTC
.	TRBD1	TRBV6-6	TRBJ2-7	CASSRTRDRIYEQYF	TGTGCCAGCAGTCGGACCCGGGACAGAATATACGAGCAGTACTTC
.	TRBD1	TRBV9	TRBJ2-6	CASSPLGQAKPSGANVLTF	TGTGCCAGCAGCCCTCTGGGACAGGCAAAACCCTCTGGGGCCAACGTCCTGACTTTC
.	.	TRBV30	TRBJ1-1	CAWGERGGRRVGTEAFF	TGTGCCTGGGGGGAAAGGGGGGGGCGCCGAGTTGGCACTGAAGCTTTCTTT
.	.	TRBV25-1	TRBJ1-6	CASSESGGRGSPLHF	TGTGCCAGCAGTGAATCTGGCGGGAGGGGATCACCCCTCCACTTT
.	.	TRBV4-2	TRBJ2-7	CASSQTHTGSYEQYF	TGTGCCAGCAGCCAAACCCATACAGGGTCCTACGAGCAGTACTTC
.	.	TRBV5-4	TRBJ2-3	CASSLGRMTHRGDTQYF	TGTGCCAGCAGCTTGGGGCGAATGACTCACCGGGGAGATACGCAGTATTTT
.	TRBD1	TRBV6-6	TRBJ2-1	CASSPEDRDRRQFF	TGTGCCAGCAGTCCCGAAGACAGGGATCGACGGCAGTTCTTC
.	TRBD2	TRBV6-1	TRBJ2-3	CASSEPAGGPPDTQYF	TGTGCCAGCAGTGAACCAGCGGGGGGGCCACCAGATACGCAGTATTTT
few	TRBD2	TRBV5-4	TRBJ2-2	CASTGGSGELFF	TGTGCCAGCACGGGGGGTTCCGGGGAGCTGTTTTTT
.	.	TRBV5-4	TRBJ1-4	CASSNHRVTGTNEKLFF	TGTGCCAGCAGCAACCACAGGGTAACGGGAACTAATGAAAAACTGTTTTTT
.	.	TRBV20-1	TRBJ1-2	CSARSYGYTF	TGCAGTGCCCGCAGCTATGGCTACACCTTC
.	TRBD1	TRBV9	TRBJ2-5	CASSVTGVEETQYF	TGTGCCAGCAGCGTGACAGGGGTGGAAGAGACCCAGTACTTC
.	.	TRBV13	TRBJ2-1	CASSPRFQTEGLYNEQFF	TGTGCCAGCAGCCCCCGTTTCCAGACAGAGGGACTTTACAATGAGCAGTTCTTC
once	.	TRBV20-1	TRBJ2-7	CSARSSYEQYF	TGCAGTGCGCGTAGCTCCTACGAGCAGTACTTC
.	TRBD1	TRBV5-1	TRBJ2-1	CASSLAQGGEQFF	TGCGCCAGCAGCTTGGCACAGGGGGGTGAGCAGTTCTTC